The following is a TCR beta chain sequence with its context. The junction does not match germline at one end; this may be a read error. Individuals drawn from under 30 US areas were roughly 18 to 95 years old. Each participant's cohort was designated according to participant-reported clinical history. CDR1 is SSHAT and CDR2 is FNYEAQ in the germline V gene (reference sequence). This CDR3 spans 15 amino acids. The data were taken from a study of blood T cell repertoires in COVID-19. Study details: The United States, Italy and Spain provided the acute and convalescent COVID-19 samples.

Profiled with immunoSEQ multiplex PCR; TCRdb holds only in-frame clones, not every one. The repertoire includes 250,000 to 350,000 clones, almost 90% of them detected once, and 3.5% to 4.5% sits in the top ten. This receptor was obtained from a woman between 18 and 29 years old with acute COVID-19. The V gene is TRBV7-7, the J gene TRBJ2-1, with D possibly TRBD2 on 6 matching bases. Sequenced: PBMCs or T cells enriched from blood (not recorded which). The CDR3 region is CASSLDRGIYNEQFF. The CDR3 nucleotides read TGTGCTAGCAGCTTAGATCGGGGGATCTACAATGAGCAGTTCTTC.